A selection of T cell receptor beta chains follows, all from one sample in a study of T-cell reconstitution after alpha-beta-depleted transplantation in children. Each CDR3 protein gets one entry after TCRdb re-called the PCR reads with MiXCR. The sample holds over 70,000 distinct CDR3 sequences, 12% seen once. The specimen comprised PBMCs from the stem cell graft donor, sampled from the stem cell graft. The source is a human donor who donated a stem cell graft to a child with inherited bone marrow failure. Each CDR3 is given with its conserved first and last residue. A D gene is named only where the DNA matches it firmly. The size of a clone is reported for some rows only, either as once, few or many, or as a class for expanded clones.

CDR3nt: TGCAGTGCCAGACGGGGGCCGAACACTGAAGCTTTCTTT; CDR3aa: CSARRGPNTEAFF; v_gene: TRBV20-1; abundance: NA; d_gene: NA; j_gene: TRBJ1-1
CDR3nt: TGTGCCAGCAGCTTAGGGGGCAACTACAATGAGCAGTTCTTC; CDR3aa: CASSLGGNYNEQFF; v_gene: TRBV11-2; abundance: few; d_gene: NA; j_gene: TRBJ2-1
CDR3nt: TGTGCCAGCAGCTTCGGAGTTACGAATGAGCAGTTCTTC; CDR3aa: CASSFGVTNEQFF; v_gene: TRBV5-6; abundance: many; d_gene: NA; j_gene: TRBJ2-1
CDR3nt: TGCAGCGCCGGGAGACAGGGGGACTATGGCTACACCTTC; CDR3aa: CSAGRQGDYGYTF; v_gene: TRBV29-1; abundance: many; d_gene: TRBD1; j_gene: TRBJ1-2
CDR3nt: TGTGCCAGCAGTTACTCGATCGGGGGCCTAAGGGCCAACGTCCTGACTTTC; CDR3aa: CASSYSIGGLRANVLTF; v_gene: TRBV6-5; abundance: many; d_gene: NA; j_gene: TRBJ2-6
CDR3nt: TGTGCCAGCAGCTTAAAAGGATGGGCAGCTAACACCGGGGAGCTGTTTTTT; CDR3aa: CASSLKGWAANTGELFF; v_gene: TRBV11-2; abundance: many; d_gene: NA; j_gene: TRBJ2-2
CDR3nt: TGCGCCAGCAGCGAGGATCAGCGCACAGATACGCAGTATTTT; CDR3aa: CASSEDQRTDTQYF; v_gene: TRBV5-1; abundance: many; d_gene: NA; j_gene: TRBJ2-3
CDR3nt: TGTGCCAGCAGTGCGGGACAGGAAAGAACCGGGGAGCTGTTTTTT; CDR3aa: CASSAGQERTGELFF; v_gene: TRBV6-4; abundance: many; d_gene: TRBD1; j_gene: TRBJ2-2
CDR3nt: TGCAGTGCCGGACTAGCGGGAAGCACAGATACGCAGTATTTT; CDR3aa: CSAGLAGSTDTQYF; v_gene: TRBV20-1; abundance: few; d_gene: TRBD2; j_gene: TRBJ2-3
CDR3nt: TGCAGCGTTGAAGATGGGACTAGAGGTGGTTTGACCCAGTACTTC; CDR3aa: CSVEDGTRGGLTQYF; v_gene: TRBV29-1; abundance: many; d_gene: TRBD2; j_gene: TRBJ2-5
CDR3nt: TGCAGTGCCCTTCCGGACAGCTATGGCTACACCTTC; CDR3aa: CSALPDSYGYTF; v_gene: TRBV20-1; abundance: many; d_gene: NA; j_gene: TRBJ1-2
CDR3nt: TGTGCCAGCAGGACCCGGGACAGCACTTACAATGAGCAGTTCTTC; CDR3aa: CASRTRDSTYNEQFF; v_gene: TRBV6-2/TRBV6-3; abundance: many; d_gene: TRBD1; j_gene: TRBJ2-1
CDR3nt: TGTGCCAGCAGCTTCGACGGGGCTACCTACAATGAGCAGTTCTTC; CDR3aa: CASSFDGATYNEQFF; v_gene: TRBV7-3; abundance: many; d_gene: NA; j_gene: TRBJ2-1
CDR3nt: TGTGCCAGCTCACCTATAAGCAGGGACGAGCAGTACTTC; CDR3aa: CASSPISRDEQYF; v_gene: TRBV18; abundance: few; d_gene: NA; j_gene: TRBJ2-7
CDR3nt: TGTGCCAGCAGTCTATATGGGGGGCGGGGATTCTACGAGCAGTACTTC; CDR3aa: CASSLYGGRGFYEQYF; v_gene: TRBV28; abundance: many; d_gene: NA; j_gene: TRBJ2-7
CDR3nt: TGTGCCAGCAGCCAATCGAGACACTATGAAGCTTTCTTT; CDR3aa: CASSQSRHYEAFF; v_gene: TRBV16; abundance: NA; d_gene: NA; j_gene: TRBJ1-1
CDR3nt: TGTGCCAGCAGCGTAGTTCCGGGACAGATCGCCGGGGAGCTGTTTTTT; CDR3aa: CASSVVPGQIAGELFF; v_gene: TRBV9; abundance: many; d_gene: TRBD1; j_gene: TRBJ2-2
CDR3nt: TGTGCCAGCAGCCGAAGGGGACAGGCGTCCTTCTCTGGGGCCAACGTCCTGACTTTC; CDR3aa: CASSRRGQASFSGANVLTF; v_gene: TRBV7-8; abundance: many; d_gene: TRBD1; j_gene: TRBJ2-6
CDR3nt: TGTGCCAGCAGCCAAGATAGGGGCCAGGGTTACACCGGGGAGCTGTTTTTT; CDR3aa: CASSQDRGQGYTGELFF; v_gene: TRBV4-2; abundance: many; d_gene: NA; j_gene: TRBJ2-2
CDR3nt: TGCGCCAGCAGCTTGGCTTTTAACACTGAAGCTTTCTTT; CDR3aa: CASSLAFNTEAFF; v_gene: TRBV5-1; abundance: many; d_gene: NA; j_gene: TRBJ1-1
CDR3nt: TGTGCCAGCAGCCTCGAGCTGGGACAACCCTCGAACACCGGGGAGCTGTTTTTT; CDR3aa: CASSLELGQPSNTGELFF; v_gene: TRBV3-1; abundance: NA; d_gene: NA; j_gene: TRBJ2-2
CDR3nt: TGTGCCAGCAACGACAGGGACCACTACGAGCAGTACTTC; CDR3aa: CASNDRDHYEQYF; v_gene: TRBV21-1; abundance: NA; d_gene: NA; j_gene: TRBJ2-7
CDR3nt: TGTGCCATCAGTGAACGGGCAGGCAACTCCTACAATGAGCAGTTCTTC; CDR3aa: CAISERAGNSYNEQFF; v_gene: TRBV10-3; abundance: few; d_gene: NA; j_gene: TRBJ2-1
CDR3nt: TGCGCCAGCAGCGTCCCCAGACTGGGCGGGAATTTGGGCAATGAGCAGTTCTTC; CDR3aa: CASSVPRLGGNLGNEQFF; v_gene: TRBV5-1; abundance: many; d_gene: NA; j_gene: TRBJ2-1
CDR3nt: TGCGCCAGCAGCTTGACAGGGCCACGCTTTTCACCCCTCCACTTT; CDR3aa: CASSLTGPRFSPLHF; v_gene: TRBV5-1; abundance: many; d_gene: NA; j_gene: TRBJ1-6
CDR3nt: TGCGCCAGCACCCCCGGGACAGGGGGCTACGAGCAGTACTTC; CDR3aa: CASTPGTGGYEQYF; v_gene: TRBV5-1; abundance: many; d_gene: TRBD1; j_gene: TRBJ2-7
CDR3nt: TGTGCCAGCAGCTTTGGAGCAGGGACGGGCTACGAGCAGTACTTC; CDR3aa: CASSFGAGTGYEQYF; v_gene: TRBV5-4; abundance: few; d_gene: NA; j_gene: TRBJ2-7
CDR3nt: TGTGCCAGCAGCCCAACGCTGGACTTCGACAATGAGCAGTTCTTC; CDR3aa: CASSPTLDFDNEQFF; v_gene: TRBV7-6; abundance: many; d_gene: NA; j_gene: TRBJ2-1
CDR3nt: TGCAGTGCTAGGGCGGGACTGAGGAACACTGAAGCTTTCTTT; CDR3aa: CSARAGLRNTEAFF; v_gene: TRBV20-1; abundance: NA; d_gene: NA; j_gene: TRBJ1-1
CDR3nt: TGCAGTGTCCTTAGGGGTTCTGTCGACAATGAGCAGTTCTTC; CDR3aa: CSVLRGSVDNEQFF; v_gene: TRBV20-1; abundance: many; d_gene: NA; j_gene: TRBJ2-1
CDR3nt: TGCAGTGCTAGAGCCTCTTCCTACGAGCAGTACTTC; CDR3aa: CSARASSYEQYF; v_gene: TRBV20-1; abundance: many; d_gene: NA; j_gene: TRBJ2-7
CDR3nt: TGCGCCAGCAGCCGCGCAGAGGGGGTAGATGAGCAGTTCTTC; CDR3aa: CASSRAEGVDEQFF; v_gene: TRBV4-3; abundance: many; d_gene: NA; j_gene: TRBJ2-1
CDR3nt: TGCGCCAGCAGCCTGACTAGCGGGGATGCCACCGGGGAGCTGTTTTTT; CDR3aa: CASSLTSGDATGELFF; v_gene: TRBV4-1; abundance: many; d_gene: TRBD2; j_gene: TRBJ2-2
CDR3nt: TGTGCCAGCAGGGCCTCGGGGACAGGGATCAATGAGCAGTTCTTC; CDR3aa: CASRASGTGINEQFF; v_gene: TRBV28; abundance: NA; d_gene: TRBD1; j_gene: TRBJ2-1
CDR3nt: TGCAGCTCCGGACAGGGGACTAACTATGGCTACACCTTC; CDR3aa: CSSGQGTNYGYTF; v_gene: TRBV29-1; abundance: NA; d_gene: TRBD1; j_gene: TRBJ1-2